This passage covers 21 T cell receptor beta chains from one sample sequenced in a study of T cell responses to AZD1222 COVID-19 vaccine. TCRdb keeps only in-frame clones here, not all; method: immunoSEQ multiplex PCR. The repertoire consists of 85,000 or so clones, with about 86% occurring once and the leading ten covering around 5.9%. The sample was peripheral blood, taken 28 days after the second AZD1222 dose. All receptors come from an adult who received the AZD1222 COVID-19 vaccine.

The chain couples TRBV5-5 to TRBJ2-1; 10 positions match TRBD1. The trim removed 4 bases at V and 3 bases at J, leaving 4 bases unmatched. Germline CDR1 reads SGHKS; CDR2 reads YYEKEE (reference sequence). This CDR3 spans 15 amino acids. The CDR3, as DNA: TGTGCCAGCAGCGATGGACAGGGGGGCTACAATGAGCAGTTCTTC. It encodes CASSDGQGGYNEQFF.

The J gene is TRBJ1-2, the V gene TRBV3-1 (or the pseudogene TRBV3-2), with 9 nucleotides matching TRBD1. Unmatched junction bases numbered 13, after V lost 4 bases and J lost 4 bases. This CDR3 spans 17 amino acids. Per the germline V gene, CDR1 is LGHDT and CDR2 is YNNKEL (reference sequence). CDR3: CASSRTFTGTGRYGYTF. The CDR3 DNA reads as TGTGCCAGCAGCCGAACGTTTACCGGGACAGGGCGCTATGGCTACACCTTC.

The J gene is TRBJ1-5, the V gene TRBV4-2, with TRBD1 as a possible D gene (5 bases). This CDR3 has 17 residues. Germline V gene lookup returns CDR1 LGHNA and CDR2 YNFKEQ. Trimming stripped 3 bases from V and 0 bases from J, with 15 bases between. CDR3 sequence (DNA): TGTGCCAGCAGCCAGTCCGGGACGGCAAATAGCAATCAGCCCCAGCATTTT. As protein: CASSQSGTANSNQPQHF.

This chain links TRBV27 with TRBJ1-1; D is uncertain. V lost 3 bases, J lost 5 bases, and 13 bases lay in between. The CDR3 runs to 14 residues. Germline values: CDR1 MNHEY, CDR2 SMNVEV (reference sequence). Written as DNA, the CDR3 is TGTGCCAGCAGTTTGCGGAGGGAGGGAACTGAAGCTTTCTTT. Protein: CASSLRREGTEAFF.

The chain combines TRBV24-1 with TRBJ2-5, with D uncertain. Trimming cost V 2 bases and J 5 bases, with 2 bases left between them. CDR1 is KGHDR, CDR2 SFDVKD, per germline. The CDR3 is 11 residues long. The CDR3 DNA reads TGTGCCACCAGTGATTGGGAGACCCAGTACTTC. Protein: CATSDWETQYF.

This chain links TRBV21-1 with TRBJ1-1. TRBV21-1 is annotated as a pseudogene. This CDR3 has 11 amino acids. The chain's CDR3 is CAISPNTEAFF. DNA for the CDR3: TGTGCCATCTCCCCCAACACTGAAGCTTTCTTT.

This clone showed up just once. The chain couples TRBV28 to TRBJ2-7, with D perhaps TRBD2 (6 bases). V was trimmed by 6 bases and J by 5 bases, leaving 23 bases between them. Germline V gene sequence: CDR1 MDHEN, CDR2 SYDVKM. The CDR3 consists of 16 residues. DNA of the CDR3: TGTGCCAGCAGCGGAGAAGGGACTCCTCCGGGCCACGAGCAGTACTTC. It encodes CASSGEGTPPGHEQYF.

J is TRBJ1-2 and V is TRBV30, with a possible D match to TRBD1 (6 bases). CDR1 and CDR2 from the germline V gene are GTSNPN and SVGIG (reference sequence). V shed 3 bases and J shed 5 bases, with 13 bases lying between them. The CDR3 spans 13 residues. CDR3 nucleotides: TGTGCCTGGAGGTCCCCGGGGACATATGGCTACACCTTC. As protein: CAWRSPGTYGYTF.

V gene TRBV7-6 combines with J gene TRBJ2-2; maybe TRBD2 (5 bases). The germline CDR1 and CDR2 sequences are SGHVS and FNYEAQ. The CDR3 is made up of 15 amino acids. Trimming left V 5 bases short and J 0 bases short, with 10 bases between. In DNA, the CDR3 is TGTGCCAGCAGCCCAGCGGAGGCGAACACCGGGGAGCTGTTTTTT. Protein sequence: CASSPAEANTGELFF.

The V call is TRBV4-1, the J call TRBJ1-2, with 10 positions matching TRBD1. J was trimmed by 6 bases and V by 4 bases; bases with no gene match: 5. Germline CDR1 MGHRA, CDR2 YSYEKL. The CDR3 totals 14 residues. The CDR3 region has the DNA TGCGCCAGCAGCCTTTGGACAGGGGGAAATGGCTACACCTTC. It codes for CASSLWTGGNGYTF.

V and J are TRBV19 and TRBJ2-7; D is uncertain. Germline lookup yields CDR1 LNHDA and CDR2 SQIVND (reference sequence). Trimming pared 0 bases from V and 6 bases from J, leaving 9 bases between. The CDR3 has 13 amino acids. The CDR3, as DNA: TGTGCCAGTAGTATAGATCTAGTCGGCGAGCAGTACTTC. Protein product: CASSIDLVGEQYF.

The chain is built from TRBV6-7 and TRBJ1-5; D remains ambiguous. TRBV6-7 is an ORF, and what it does is uncertain. Trimming took off 0 bases at V and 6 bases at J, with 18 bases between the two ends. The CDR3 extends over 17 amino acids. This chain's CDR3 is CASSYSPRRRRTQPQHF. CDR3 sequence (DNA): TGTGCCAGCAGTTACTCCCCAAGGAGACGGAGGACTCAGCCCCAGCATTTT.

The chain couples TRBV19 to TRBJ2-7, with TRBD1 identical over 10 bases. V was pared by 5 bases and J by 7 bases, with 11 bases of the junction left unmatched. Germline CDR1 reads LNHDA; CDR2 reads SQIVND (reference sequence). The CDR3 is 15 residues long. CDR3 nucleotide sequence: TGTGCCAGTAGTGCCAAGCGACAGGGGGCGCAGGAGCAGTACTTC. It encodes CASSAKRQGAQEQYF.

The V and J genes are TRBV28 and TRBJ1-4; no clear D gene. V was cut by 2 bases and J by 7 bases, with 8 bases left in between. In germline, CDR1 is MDHEN, CDR2 SYDVKM. The length of the CDR3 is 13 residues. The CDR3 spells CASSLSTPEKLFF. The CDR3 DNA sequence: TGTGCCAGCAGTTTAAGTACACCTGAAAAACTGTTTTTT.

The chain has TRBV19 and TRBJ2-7; TRBD2 matches at 7 bases. CDR1 and CDR2 from the germline V gene are LNHDA and SQIVND (reference sequence). The J segment lost 5 bases and the V segment lost 6 bases, leaving 10 bases of the junction unmatched. The CDR3 runs to 14 residues. The CDR3 sequence: CASRGGLPGDEQYF. CDR3 coding DNA: TGTGCCAGTAGGGGAGGGCTACCCGGGGACGAGCAGTACTTC. The full variable domain, completed using reference TRBV19 and TRBJ2-7, is DGGITQSPKYLFRKEGQNVTLSCEQNLNHDAMYWYRQDPGQGLRLIYYSQIVNDFQKGDIAEGYSVSREKKESFPLTVTSAQKNPTAFYLCASRGGLPGDEQYFGPGTRLTVT.

V usage is TRBV9 and J usage is TRBJ2-7, with 7 nucleotides matching TRBD1. This CDR3 has 14 residues. The germline V gene encodes CDR1 SGDLS and CDR2 YYNGEE. Germline trimming cut 4 bases from V and 5 bases from J; bases unmatched to any gene: 9. CDR3 in DNA: TGTGCCAGCAGCCCGAGCCCCGGACAGGACGAGCAGTACTTC. It specifies CASSPSPGQDEQYF.

The genes are TRBV6-2 or TRBV6-3 and TRBJ2-7; 7 bases align to TRBD2. Germline assignment: CDR1 MNHEY and CDR2 SVGEGT. The CDR3 sequence is 17 residues long. The trim removed 2 bases at V and 0 bases at J, leaving 10 bases unmatched. The CDR3 protein is CASSYPPGGRASYEQYF. DNA for the CDR3: TGTGCCAGCAGTTACCCCCCCGGAGGGAGGGCCTCCTACGAGCAGTACTTC.

V usage is TRBV20-1 and J usage is TRBJ2-6, with D perhaps assigned TRBD1 or TRBD2 (5 bases each). Germline V gene data show CDR1 as DFQATT and CDR2 as SNEGSKA (reference sequence). With 3 bases removed from V and 0 bases from J, the gap between germline ends came to 27 bases. The length of the CDR3 is 21 residues. CDR3 sequence (DNA): TGCAGTGCTAGTAAACCCGGGGCCACCTGGAAAGGGCTCTCTGGGGCCAACGTCCTGACTTTC. Its protein product is CSASKPGATWKGLSGANVLTF.

J is TRBJ2-2 and V is TRBV7-6; D is possibly TRBD2 (6 bases). V dropped 5 bases and J dropped 0 bases, with 13 bases sitting between them. The CDR3 has 16 amino acids. CDR1 and CDR2 from the germline V gene are SGHVS and FNYEAQ. CDR3 sequence (DNA): TGTGCCAGCAGCCAACGATCGGGGGCGAACACCGGGGAGCTGTTTTTT. As protein: CASSQRSGANTGELFF. The variable domain in full, completed from reference TRBV7-6 and TRBJ2-2, reads GAGVSQSPRYKVTKRGQDVALRCDPISGHVSLYWYRQALGQGPEFLTYFNYEAQQDKSGLPNDRFSAERPEGSISTLTIQRTEQRDSAMYRCASSQRSGANTGELFFGEGSRLTVL.

The chain couples TRBV4-1 to TRBJ1-2; tentatively, D is TRBD1 (5 bases). Trimming took off 0 bases at V and 5 bases at J, with 7 bases between the two ends. The CDR3 consists of 13 residues. Germline-derived CDR1 and CDR2 are MGHRA and YSYEKL. The CDR3 DNA sequence: TGCGCCAGCAGCCAAGAAGGGGTATATGGCTACACCTTC. Translation gives CASSQEGVYGYTF.

This clone was counted only a few times. The V and J genes are TRBV28 and TRBJ1-4; a weak D match, TRBD1 (5 bases). The CDR3 length is 14 residues. V gave up 10 bases and J gave up 7 bases, with 19 bases separating them. Germline lookup yields CDR1 MDHEN and CDR2 SYDVKM. The chain's CDR3 is CATYRWSGGEKLFF. The CDR3 DNA reads as TGTGCCACCTACCGATGGTCGGGGGGTGAAAAACTGTTTTTT.